This TCR beta chain was profiled in a study of cytomegalovirus exposure and HLA in healthy donors. The primer mix had 60 Vbeta and 13 Jbeta primers. Assay: immunoSEQ multiplex PCR; the TCRdb copy retains only in-frame clones and omits some. In the table there are 90,000 to 100,000 clones, about 81% of which are singletons. V shed 6 bases, J shed 5 bases, and the junction held 5 bases outside the gene matches. This CDR3 is 14 amino acids long. Germline CDR1 reads SNHLY; CDR2 reads FYNNEI. This clone was found once. V and J are TRBV2 and TRBJ2-3; 10 nucleotides agree with TRBD1. This sequence was found in a man aged 35-49 years in good health and CMV-seronegative. Sequencing input: PBMCs. In DNA, the CDR3 is TGTGCCAGCAGACCCGGGACAGGGGAAGATACGCAGTATTTT. Protein product: CASRPGTGEDTQYF.